This T cell receptor beta chain was found in a study of cytomegalovirus exposure and HLA in healthy donors. The protocol was immunoSEQ multiplex PCR, while the TCRdb copy is restricted to in-frame clones and leaves out a portion. The sample yields 250,000 to 350,000 clones, 70% to 90% seen once. The ends lost 7 bases at V and 7 bases at J; junction bases unmatched: 11. Germline CDR1 is SQVTM and CDR2 is ANQGSEA. The CDR3 loop spans 15 amino acids. The sequencing sample was made of PBMCs. The genes are TRBV29-1 and TRBJ2-1; TRBD2 aligns across 12 bases. This receptor was identified in a woman between 18 and 29 years old in good health and CMV-seronegative. CDR3 loop: CSAEETSGRRNEQFF. Written as DNA, the CDR3 is TGCAGCGCCGAGGAAACTAGCGGGAGGAGGAATGAGCAGTTCTTC.